The T cell receptor (beta chain) described here comes from a study of control samples from healthy donors and cancer patients. Germline V CDR1 and CDR2: LNHDA, SQIVND (reference sequence). CDR3 length: 13 amino acids. The V gene lost 3 bases and the J gene lost 0 bases, with 5 bases spanning the gap. TCRdb keeps only in-frame clones here, not all; method: immunoSEQ multiplex PCR. The sample contains around 28,000 clones, roughly 93% of which appear only once. The chain carries TRBV19 and TRBJ1-1; D is uncertain. This receptor was identified in a man aged 50-60 years with lung cancer. Sample: PBMCs. CDR3 nucleotide sequence: TGTGCCAGTAGTATCCAACTGAACACTGAAGCTTTCTTT. It is translated as CASSIQLNTEAFF.